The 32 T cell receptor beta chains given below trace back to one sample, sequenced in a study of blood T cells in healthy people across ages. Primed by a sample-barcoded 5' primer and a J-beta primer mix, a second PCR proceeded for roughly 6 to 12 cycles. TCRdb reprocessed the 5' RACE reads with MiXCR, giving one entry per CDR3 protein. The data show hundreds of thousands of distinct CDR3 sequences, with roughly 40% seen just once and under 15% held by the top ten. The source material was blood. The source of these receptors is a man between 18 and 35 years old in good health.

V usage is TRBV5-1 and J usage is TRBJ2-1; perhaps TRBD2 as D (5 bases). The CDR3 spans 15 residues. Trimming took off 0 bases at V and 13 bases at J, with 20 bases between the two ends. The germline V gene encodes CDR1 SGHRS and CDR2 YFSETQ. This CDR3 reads CASSLEGNEGETQFF. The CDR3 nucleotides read TGCGCCAGCAGCTTGGAAGGGAATGAGGGAGAGACCCAGTTCTTC.

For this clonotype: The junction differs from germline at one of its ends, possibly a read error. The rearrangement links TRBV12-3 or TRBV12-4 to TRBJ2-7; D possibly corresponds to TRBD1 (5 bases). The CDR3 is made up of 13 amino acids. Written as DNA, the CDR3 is TGTGCCAGCACCCCGACAGTCTCCCACGAGCAGTACTTC. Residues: CASTPTVSHEQYF.

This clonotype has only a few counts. The CDR3 DNA is TGCGCCAGCAGCCCTCGGGGGGGCATCTCCTACAATGAGCAGTTCTTC. The encoded protein is CASSPRGGISYNEQFF. The chain couples TRBV4-1 to TRBJ2-1; TRBD2 matches at 8 bases. V was clipped by 4 bases and J by 0 bases; unmatched bases: 5. This CDR3 has 16 amino acids. Germline V gives CDR1 MGHRA, CDR2 YSYEKL.

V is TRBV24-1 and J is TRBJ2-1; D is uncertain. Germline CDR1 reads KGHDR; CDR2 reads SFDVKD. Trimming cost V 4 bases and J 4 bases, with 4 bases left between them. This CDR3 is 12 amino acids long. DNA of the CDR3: TGTGCCACCAGTGACGCGTACAATGAGCAGTTCTTC. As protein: CATSDAYNEQFF.

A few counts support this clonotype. The CDR3: CASSPSGENTDTQYF. Written as DNA, the CDR3 is TGTGCCAGCAGCCCCTCGGGGGAGAACACAGATACGCAGTATTTT. The genes are TRBV7-3 and TRBJ2-3; maybe TRBD2 (6 bases). CDR1 SGHTA and CDR2 FQGTGA come from the germline V gene. V lost 5 bases to trimming and J lost 2 bases, with 14 bases between them. The CDR3 sequence is 15 residues long.

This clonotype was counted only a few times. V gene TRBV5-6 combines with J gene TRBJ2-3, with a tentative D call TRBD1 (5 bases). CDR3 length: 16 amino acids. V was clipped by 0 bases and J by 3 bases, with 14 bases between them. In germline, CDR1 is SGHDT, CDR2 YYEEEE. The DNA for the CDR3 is TGTGCCAGCAGCTTGGGGTTGGCAGGGAAGACAGATACGCAGTATTTT. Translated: CASSLGLAGKTDTQYF.

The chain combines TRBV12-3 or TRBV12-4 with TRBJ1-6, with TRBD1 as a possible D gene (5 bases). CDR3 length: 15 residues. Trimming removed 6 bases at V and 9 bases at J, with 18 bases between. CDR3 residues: CASRSGFTLVSPLHF. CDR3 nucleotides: TGTGCCAGCAGGTCAGGGTTTACGTTAGTTTCACCCCTCCACTTT.

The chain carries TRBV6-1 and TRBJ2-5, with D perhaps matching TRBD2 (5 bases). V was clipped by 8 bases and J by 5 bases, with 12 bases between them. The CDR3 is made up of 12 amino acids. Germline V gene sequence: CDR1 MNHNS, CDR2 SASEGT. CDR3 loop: CASGGNTETQYF. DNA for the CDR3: TGTGCCAGCGGAGGTAATACGGAGACCCAGTACTTC.

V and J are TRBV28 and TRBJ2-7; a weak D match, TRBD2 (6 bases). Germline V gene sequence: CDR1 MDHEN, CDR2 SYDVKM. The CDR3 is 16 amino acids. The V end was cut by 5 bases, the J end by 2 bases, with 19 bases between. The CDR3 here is CASSPSDILATYEQYF. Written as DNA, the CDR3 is TGTGCCAGCAGTCCCTCGGACATACTAGCCACCTACGAGCAGTACTTC.

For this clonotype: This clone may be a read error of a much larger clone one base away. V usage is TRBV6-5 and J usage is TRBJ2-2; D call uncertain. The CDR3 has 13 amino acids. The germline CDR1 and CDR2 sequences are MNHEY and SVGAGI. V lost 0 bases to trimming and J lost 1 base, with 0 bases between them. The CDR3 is CASSYSNTGELFF. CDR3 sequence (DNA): TGTGCCAGCAGTTACTCGAACACCGGGGAGCTGTTTTTT.

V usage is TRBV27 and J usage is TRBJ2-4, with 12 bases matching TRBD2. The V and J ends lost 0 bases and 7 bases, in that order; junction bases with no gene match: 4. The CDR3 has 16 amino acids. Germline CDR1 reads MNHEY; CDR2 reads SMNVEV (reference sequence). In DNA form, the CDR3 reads TGTGCCAGCAGTTTATCCGGAGGACTAGCGGGGAACATTCAGTACTTC. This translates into CASSLSGGLAGNIQYF.

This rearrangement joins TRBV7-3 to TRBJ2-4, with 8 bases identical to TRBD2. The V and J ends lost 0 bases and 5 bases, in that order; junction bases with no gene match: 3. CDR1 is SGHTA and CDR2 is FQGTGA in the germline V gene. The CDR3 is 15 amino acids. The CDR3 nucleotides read TGTGCCAGCAGCTTAACTAGCGGGGATCAAAACATTCAGTACTTC. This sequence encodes CASSLTSGDQNIQYF.

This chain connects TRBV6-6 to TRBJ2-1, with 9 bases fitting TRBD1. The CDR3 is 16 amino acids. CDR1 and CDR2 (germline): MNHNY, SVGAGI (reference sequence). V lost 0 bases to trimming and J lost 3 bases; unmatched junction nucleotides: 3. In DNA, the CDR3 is TGTGCCAGCAGTTACTCGGACAGGGGAATCTACAATGAGCAGTTCTTC. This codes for CASSYSDRGIYNEQFF.

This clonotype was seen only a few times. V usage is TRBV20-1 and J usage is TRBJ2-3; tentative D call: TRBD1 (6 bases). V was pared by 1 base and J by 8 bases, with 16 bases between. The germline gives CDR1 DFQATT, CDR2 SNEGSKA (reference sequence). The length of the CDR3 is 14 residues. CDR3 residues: CSARAPKGVGTQYF. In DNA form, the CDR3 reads TGCAGTGCTAGAGCCCCGAAGGGGGTAGGTACGCAGTATTTT.

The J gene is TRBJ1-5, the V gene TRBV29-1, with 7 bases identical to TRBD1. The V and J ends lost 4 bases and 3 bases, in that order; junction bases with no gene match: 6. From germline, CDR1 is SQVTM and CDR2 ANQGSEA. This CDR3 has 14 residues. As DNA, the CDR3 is TGCAGCGTTGCAACAGGGGAGTACAATCAGCCCCAGCATTTT. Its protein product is CSVATGEYNQPQHF.

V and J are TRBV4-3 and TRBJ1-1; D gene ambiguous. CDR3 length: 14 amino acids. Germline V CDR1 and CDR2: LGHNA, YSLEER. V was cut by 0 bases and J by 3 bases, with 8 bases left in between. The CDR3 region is CASSQEIPHTEAFF. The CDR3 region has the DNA TGCGCCAGCAGCCAAGAGATACCTCACACTGAAGCTTTCTTT.

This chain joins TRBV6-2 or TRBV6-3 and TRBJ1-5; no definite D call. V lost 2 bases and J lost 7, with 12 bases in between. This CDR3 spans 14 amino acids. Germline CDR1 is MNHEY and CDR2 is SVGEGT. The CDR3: CASSYLQVGQPQHF. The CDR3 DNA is TGTGCCAGCAGTTACCTGCAGGTGGGGCAGCCCCAGCATTTT.

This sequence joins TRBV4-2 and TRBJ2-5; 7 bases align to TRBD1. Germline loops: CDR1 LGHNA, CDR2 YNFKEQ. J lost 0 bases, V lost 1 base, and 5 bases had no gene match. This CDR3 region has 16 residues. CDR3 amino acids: CASSQGYRGHQETQYF. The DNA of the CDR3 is TGTGCCAGCAGCCAAGGCTACAGGGGCCACCAAGAGACCCAGTACTTC.

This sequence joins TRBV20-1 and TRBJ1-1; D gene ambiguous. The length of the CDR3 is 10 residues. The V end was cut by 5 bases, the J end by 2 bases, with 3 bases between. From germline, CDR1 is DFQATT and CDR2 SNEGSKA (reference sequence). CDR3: CSARNTEAFF. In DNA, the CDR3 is TGCAGTGCTCGAAACACTGAAGCTTTCTTT.

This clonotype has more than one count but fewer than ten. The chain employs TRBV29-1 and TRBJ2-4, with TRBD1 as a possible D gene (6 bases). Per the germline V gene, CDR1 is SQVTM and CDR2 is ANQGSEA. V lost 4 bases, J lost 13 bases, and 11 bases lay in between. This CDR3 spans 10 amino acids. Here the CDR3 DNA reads TGCAGCGTTGGGGACAATGAGCAGTACTTC. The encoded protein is CSVGDNEQYF.

The CDR3 nucleotides are TGTGCCAGCATTGATAACTACAATGAGCAGTTCTTC. Its translation is CASIDNYNEQFF. J is TRBJ2-1 and V is TRBV6-1; D gene ambiguous. The CDR3 is made up of 12 amino acids. CDR1 is MNHNS, CDR2 SASEGT, per germline. V lost 7 bases to trimming and J lost 3 bases, with 7 bases between them.

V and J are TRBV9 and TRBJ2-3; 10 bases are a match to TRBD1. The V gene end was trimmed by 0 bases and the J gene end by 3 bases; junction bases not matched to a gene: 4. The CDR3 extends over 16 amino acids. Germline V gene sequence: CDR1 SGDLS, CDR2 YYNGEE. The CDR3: CASSVAEGQGTDTQYF. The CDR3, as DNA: TGTGCCAGCAGCGTAGCGGAGGGACAGGGGACAGATACGCAGTATTTT.

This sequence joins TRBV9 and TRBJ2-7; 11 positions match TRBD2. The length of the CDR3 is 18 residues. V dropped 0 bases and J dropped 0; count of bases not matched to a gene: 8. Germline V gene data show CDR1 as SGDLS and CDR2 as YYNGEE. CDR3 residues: CASSVVGGLAETSYEQYF. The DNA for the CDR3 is TGTGCCAGCAGCGTAGTTGGGGGACTAGCGGAGACCTCCTACGAGCAGTACTTC. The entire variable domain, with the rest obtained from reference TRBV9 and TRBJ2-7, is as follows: DSGVTQTPKHLITATGQRVTLRCSPRSGDLSVYWYQQSLDQGLQFLIQYYNGEERAKGNILERFSAQQFPDLHSELNLSSLELGDSALYFCASSVVGGLAETSYEQYFGPGTRLTVT.

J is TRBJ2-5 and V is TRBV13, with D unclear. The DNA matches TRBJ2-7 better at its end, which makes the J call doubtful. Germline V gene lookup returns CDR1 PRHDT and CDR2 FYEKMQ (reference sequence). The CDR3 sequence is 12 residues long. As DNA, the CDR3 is TGTGCCAGCAGCCCCGAGCTCGGCGAGCAGTACTTC. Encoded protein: CASSPELGEQYF.

The CDR3 coding sequence is TGCGCCAGCAGCCAAGATCGGTCTAGCGGGGGTTATGATACGCAGTATTTT. Its protein is CASSQDRSSGGYDTQYF. The V gene is TRBV4-3, the J gene TRBJ2-3; the match to TRBD2 covers 10 bases. Per germline, CDR1 LGHNA and CDR2 YSLEER. The CDR3 has 17 amino acids. Losses at the gene ends were 0 bases for V and 6 bases for J; bases not matched to a gene: 9.

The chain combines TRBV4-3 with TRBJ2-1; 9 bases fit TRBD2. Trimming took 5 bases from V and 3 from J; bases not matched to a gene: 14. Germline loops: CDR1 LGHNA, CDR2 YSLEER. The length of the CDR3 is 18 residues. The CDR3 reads CASSSGGGDSDSYNEQFF. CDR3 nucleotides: TGCGCCAGCAGCTCTGGCGGGGGGGACAGCGATAGCTACAATGAGCAGTTCTTC.

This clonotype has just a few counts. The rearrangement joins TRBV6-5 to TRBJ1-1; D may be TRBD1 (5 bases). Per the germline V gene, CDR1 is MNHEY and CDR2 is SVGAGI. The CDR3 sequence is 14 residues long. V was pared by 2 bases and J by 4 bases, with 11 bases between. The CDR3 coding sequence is TGTGCCAGCAGTTACGGTGGGGGTATCACTGAAGCTTTCTTT. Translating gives CASSYGGGITEAFF.

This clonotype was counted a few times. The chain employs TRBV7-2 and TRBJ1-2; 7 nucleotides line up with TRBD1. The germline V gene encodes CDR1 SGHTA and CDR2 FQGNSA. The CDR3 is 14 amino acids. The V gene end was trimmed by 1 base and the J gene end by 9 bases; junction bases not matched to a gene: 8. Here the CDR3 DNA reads TGTGCCAGCAGCTTAGGGACTACAGGGGAGAGCTACACCTTC. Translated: CASSLGTTGESYTF.

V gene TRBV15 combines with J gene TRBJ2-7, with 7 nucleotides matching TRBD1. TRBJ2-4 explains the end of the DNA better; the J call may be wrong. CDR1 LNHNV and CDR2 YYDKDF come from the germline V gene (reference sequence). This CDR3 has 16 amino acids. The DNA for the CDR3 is TGTGCCACCAGCAGAGATGCAGGGGGTTACGTAAACATTCAGTACTTC. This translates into CATSRDAGGYVNIQYF.

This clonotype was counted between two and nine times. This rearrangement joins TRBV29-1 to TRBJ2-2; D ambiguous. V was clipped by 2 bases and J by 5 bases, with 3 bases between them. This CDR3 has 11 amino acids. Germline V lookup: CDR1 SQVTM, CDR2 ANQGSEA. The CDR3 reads CSVELTGELFF. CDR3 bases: TGCAGCGTTGAATTAACCGGGGAGCTGTTTTTT.

The CDR3 spells CASSFGGGFIYNEQFF. In DNA, the CDR3 is TGTGCCAGCAGCTTTGGCGGGGGGTTTATTTACAATGAGCAGTTCTTC. The chain combines TRBV5-6 with TRBJ2-1; 8 nucleotides align to TRBD2. Trimming removed 2 bases from V and 4 bases from J; junction bases left unmatched: 8. CDR3 size: 16 residues. Germline assignment: CDR1 SGHDT and CDR2 YYEEEE.

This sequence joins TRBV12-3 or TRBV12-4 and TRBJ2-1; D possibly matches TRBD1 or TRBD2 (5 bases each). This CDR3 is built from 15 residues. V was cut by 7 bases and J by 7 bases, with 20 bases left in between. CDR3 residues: CASIEGRGAQNEQFF. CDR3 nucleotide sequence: TGTGCCAGCATTGAGGGACGAGGGGCCCAAAATGAGCAGTTCTTC.